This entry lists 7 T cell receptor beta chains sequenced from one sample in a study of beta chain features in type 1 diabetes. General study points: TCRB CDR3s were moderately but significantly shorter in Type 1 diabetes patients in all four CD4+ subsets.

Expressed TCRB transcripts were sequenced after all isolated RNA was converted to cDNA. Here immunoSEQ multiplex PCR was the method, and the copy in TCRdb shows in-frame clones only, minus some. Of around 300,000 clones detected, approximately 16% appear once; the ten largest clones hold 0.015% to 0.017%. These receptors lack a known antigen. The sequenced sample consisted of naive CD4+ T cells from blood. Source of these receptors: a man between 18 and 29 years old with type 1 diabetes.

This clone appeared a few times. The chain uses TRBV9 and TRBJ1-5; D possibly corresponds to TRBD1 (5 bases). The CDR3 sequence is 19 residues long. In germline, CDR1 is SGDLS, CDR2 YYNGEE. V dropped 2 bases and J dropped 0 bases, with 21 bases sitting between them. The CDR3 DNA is TGTGCCAGCAGCGTCGGGTGGGGTTCTCCGGGGGTTAGCAATCAGCCCCAGCATTTT. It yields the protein CASSVGWGSPGVSNQPQHF. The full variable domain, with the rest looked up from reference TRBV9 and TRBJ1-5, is DSGVTQTPKHLITATGQRVTLRCSPRSGDLSVYWYQQSLDQGLQFLIQYYNGEERAKGNILERFSAQQFPDLHSELNLSSLELGDSALYFCASSVGWGSPGVSNQPQHFGDGTRLSIL.

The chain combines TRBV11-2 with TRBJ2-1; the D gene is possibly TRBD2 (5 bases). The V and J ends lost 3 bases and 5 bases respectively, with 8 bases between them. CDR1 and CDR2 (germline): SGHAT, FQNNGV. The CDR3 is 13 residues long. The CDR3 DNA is TGTGCCAGCAGCTTGAGGGCAGACAATGAGCAGTTCTTC. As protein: CASSLRADNEQFF.

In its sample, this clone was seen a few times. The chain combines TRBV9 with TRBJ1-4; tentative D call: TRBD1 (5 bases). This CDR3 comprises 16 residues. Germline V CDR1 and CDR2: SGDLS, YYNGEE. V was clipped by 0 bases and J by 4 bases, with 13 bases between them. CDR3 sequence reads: CASSVAPGIDNEKLFF. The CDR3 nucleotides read TGTGCCAGCAGCGTAGCCCCAGGGATTGATAATGAAAAACTGTTTTTT.

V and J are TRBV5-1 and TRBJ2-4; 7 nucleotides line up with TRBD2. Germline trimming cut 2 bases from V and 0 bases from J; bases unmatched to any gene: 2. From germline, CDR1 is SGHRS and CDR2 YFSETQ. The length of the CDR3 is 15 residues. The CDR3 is CASSFWGGAKNIQYF. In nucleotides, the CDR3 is TGCGCCAGCAGCTTCTGGGGGGGAGCCAAAAACATTCAGTACTTC.

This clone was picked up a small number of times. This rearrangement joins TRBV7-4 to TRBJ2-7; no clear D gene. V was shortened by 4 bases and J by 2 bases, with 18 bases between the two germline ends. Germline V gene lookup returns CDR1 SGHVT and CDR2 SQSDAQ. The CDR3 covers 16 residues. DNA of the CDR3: TGTGCCAGCAGCTCTACGTCCATCGCGGAAACCTACGAGCAGTACTTC. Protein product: CASSSTSIAETYEQYF. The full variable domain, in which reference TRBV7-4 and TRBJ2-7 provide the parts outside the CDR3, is GAGVSQSPRYKVAKRGRDVALRCDSISGHVTLYWYRQTLGQGSEVLTYSQSDAQRDKSGRPSGRFSAERPERSVSTLKIQRTEQGDSAVYLCASSSTSIAETYEQYFGPGTRLTVT.

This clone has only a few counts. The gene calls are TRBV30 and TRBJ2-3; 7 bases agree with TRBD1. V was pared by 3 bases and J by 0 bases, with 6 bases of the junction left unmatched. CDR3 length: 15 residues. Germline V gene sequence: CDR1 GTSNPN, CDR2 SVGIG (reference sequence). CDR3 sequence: CAWRGQWYSTDTQYF. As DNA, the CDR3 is TGTGCCTGGAGGGGACAGTGGTATAGCACAGATACGCAGTATTTT.

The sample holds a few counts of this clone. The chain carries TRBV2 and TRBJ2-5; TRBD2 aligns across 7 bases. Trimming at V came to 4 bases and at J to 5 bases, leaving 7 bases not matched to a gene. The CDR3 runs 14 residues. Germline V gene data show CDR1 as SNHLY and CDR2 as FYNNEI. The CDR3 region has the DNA TGTGCCAGCAGTGGCCTAGCGGAGGGGGAGACCCAGTACTTC. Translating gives CASSGLAEGETQYF.